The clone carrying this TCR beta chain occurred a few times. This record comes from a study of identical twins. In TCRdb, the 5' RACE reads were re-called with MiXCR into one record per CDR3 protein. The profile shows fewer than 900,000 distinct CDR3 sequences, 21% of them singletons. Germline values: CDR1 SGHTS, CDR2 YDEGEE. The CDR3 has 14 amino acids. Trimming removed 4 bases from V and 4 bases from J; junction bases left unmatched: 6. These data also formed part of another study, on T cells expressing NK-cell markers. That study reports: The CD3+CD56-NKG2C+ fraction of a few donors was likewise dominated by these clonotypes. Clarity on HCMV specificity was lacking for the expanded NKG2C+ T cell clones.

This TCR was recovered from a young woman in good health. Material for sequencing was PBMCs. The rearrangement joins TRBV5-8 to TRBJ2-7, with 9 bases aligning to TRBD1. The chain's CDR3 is CASSPYGTGYEQYF. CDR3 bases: TGTGCCAGCAGCCCATATGGGACAGGGTACGAGCAGTACTTC. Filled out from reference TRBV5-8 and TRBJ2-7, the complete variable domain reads EAGVTQSPTHLIKTRGQQATLRCSPISGHTSVYWYQQALGLGLQFLLWYDEGEERNRGNFPPRFSGRQFPNYSSELNVNALELEDSALYLCASSPYGTGYEQYFGPGTRLTVT.